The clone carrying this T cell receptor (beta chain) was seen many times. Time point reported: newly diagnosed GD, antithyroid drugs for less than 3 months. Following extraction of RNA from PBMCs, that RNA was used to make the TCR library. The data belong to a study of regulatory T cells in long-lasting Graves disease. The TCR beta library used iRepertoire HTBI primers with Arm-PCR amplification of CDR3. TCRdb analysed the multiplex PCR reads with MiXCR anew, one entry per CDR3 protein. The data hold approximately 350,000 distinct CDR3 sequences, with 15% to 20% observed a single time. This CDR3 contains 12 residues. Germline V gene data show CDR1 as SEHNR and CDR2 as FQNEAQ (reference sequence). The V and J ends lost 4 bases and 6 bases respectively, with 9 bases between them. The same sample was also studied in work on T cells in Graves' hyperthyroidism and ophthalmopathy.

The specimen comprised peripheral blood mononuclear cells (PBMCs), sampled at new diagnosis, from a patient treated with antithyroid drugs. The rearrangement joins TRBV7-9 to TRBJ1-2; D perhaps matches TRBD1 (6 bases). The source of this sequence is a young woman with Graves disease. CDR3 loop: CASSSTGDGYTF. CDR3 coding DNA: TGTGCCAGCAGCTCGACAGGAGATGGCTACACCTTC.